These 18 T cell receptor beta chains came from one sample sequenced in a study of Graves' ophthalmopathy and Graves' hyperthyroidism. RNA transcripts were the template, and TCR beta CDR3 regions were amplified from them. The first round was an RT-PCR with HTBI primers, and the second round was a multiplex PCR. TCRdb called the multiplex PCR reads again in MiXCR, with one record for every CDR3 protein. The top ten clones hold roughly 7% of a sample with a few hundred thousand distinct CDR3 sequences, roughly 14% of them seen once. Material for sequencing was peripheral blood. The receptors here all came from a woman between 18 and 29 years old with stable Graves' hyperthyroidism.

This clonotype was seen ten or more times. This chain joins TRBV6-1 and TRBJ2-7; D remains unclear. The CDR3 extends over 13 amino acids. CDR1 and CDR2 (germline): MNHNS, SASEGT. Trimming removed 3 bases from V and 3 bases from J, with 9 bases in between. The CDR3 is CASSESASYEQYF. In DNA form, the CDR3 reads TGTGCCAGCAGTGAGTCGGCTAGCTACGAGCAGTACTTC.

This clonotype was observed at least ten times. CDR3 residues: CASTHTSDGPSGANVLTF. Written as DNA, the CDR3 is TGTGCCAGTACGCACACCTCGGACGGACCCTCTGGGGCCAACGTCCTGACTTTC. The rearrangement joins TRBV19 to TRBJ2-6; D is unresolved. Germline CDR1 is LNHDA and CDR2 is SQIVND (reference sequence). V was cut by 7 bases and J by 0 bases, with 19 bases left in between. CDR3 size: 18 residues. The full variable domain, rest sourced from reference TRBV19 and TRBJ2-6, is DGGITQSPKYLFRKEGQNVTLSCEQNLNHDAMYWYRQDPGQGLRLIYYSQIVNDFQKGDIAEGYSVSREKKESFPLTVTSAQKNPTAFYLCASTHTSDGPSGANVLTFGAGSRLTVL.

This clonotype appeared once. The DNA for the CDR3 is TGTGCCAGCAGTTACGGGGGGCGGTGGCACATGAACACTGAAGCTTTCTTT. Amino acids: CASSYGGRWHMNTEAFF. V and J are TRBV6-2 or TRBV6-3 and TRBJ1-1; D might be TRBD1 (6 bases). V was cut by 2 bases and J by 0 bases, with 16 bases left in between. The CDR3 covers 17 residues. The germline gives CDR1 MNHEY, CDR2 SVGEGT.

This clonotype has a count of ten or more. The rearrangement links TRBV6-5 to TRBJ1-3; the D gene is possibly TRBD1 (5 bases). This CDR3 is built from 12 residues. Trimming took off 10 bases at V and 6 bases at J, with 13 bases between the two ends. The germline V gene has CDR1 MNHEY and CDR2 SVGAGI. CDR3 DNA: TGTGCCACCGGCGACAGTCAAAACACCATATATTTT. Amino acids: CATGDSQNTIYF.

This clonotype has at least ten counts. The chain has TRBV19 and TRBJ2-7; 8 bases align to TRBD1. Per the germline V gene, CDR1 is LNHDA and CDR2 is SQIVND (reference sequence). The CDR3 covers 11 residues. CDR3: CGQGRPYEQYF. CDR3 coding DNA: TGTGGACAGGGGAGGCCCTACGAGCAGTACTTC.

Ten or more counts support this clonotype. The gene calls are TRBV27 and TRBJ2-7, with D unresolved. Germline V gene data show CDR1 as MNHEY and CDR2 as SMNVEV (reference sequence). The CDR3 runs to 17 residues. Trimming removed 6 bases from V and 0 bases from J, with 21 bases in between. The CDR3 DNA follows: TGTGCCAGCAGCCCAACTACTGTCCTAGGACGCTCCTACGAGCAGTACTTC. It specifies CASSPTTVLGRSYEQYF.

In its sample, this clonotype was seen many times. The chain uses TRBV6-1 and TRBJ2-7, with D possibly matching TRBD2 (6 bases). This CDR3 comprises 14 residues. V dropped 4 bases and J dropped 2 bases, with 12 bases sitting between them. Germline V gene data show CDR1 as MNHNS and CDR2 as SASEGT. CDR3 sequence reads: CASSVDGLTYEQYF. The DNA for the CDR3 is TGTGCCAGCAGTGTAGACGGACTAACCTACGAGCAGTACTTC.

This clonotype was seen many times. The J gene is TRBJ2-5, the V gene TRBV4-1; possibly TRBD2 for D (5 bases). Between the trimmed V and J ends, which lost 1 base and 3 bases, there was a span of 12 bases. The CDR3 spans 15 residues. CDR1 and CDR2 (germline): MGHRA, YSYEKL. In DNA form, the CDR3 reads TGCGCCAGCAGCCAAGGCCCATCGAGGGAAGAGACCCAGTACTTC. This translates into CASSQGPSREETQYF.

The gene calls are TRBV12-3 or TRBV12-4 and TRBJ1-2; a weak D match, TRBD1 (5 bases). The V and J ends lost 6 bases and 2 bases respectively, with 10 bases between them. The CDR3 is 13 amino acids. Written as DNA, the CDR3 is TGTGCCAGCAGAATGGGACGCAACTATGGCTACACCTTC. This sequence encodes CASRMGRNYGYTF.

This clonotype was seen ten or more times. The J gene is TRBJ2-7, the V gene TRBV11-2; D ambiguous. This CDR3 region has 13 residues. In germline, CDR1 is SGHAT, CDR2 FQNNGV. The germline V and J ends were trimmed by 4 bases and 4 bases, with 11 bases remaining between them. The CDR3 is CASSSLRTYEQYF. CDR3 DNA: TGTGCCAGCAGCTCCCTTCGAACATACGAGCAGTACTTC.

This clonotype was picked up a small number of times. The rearrangement links TRBV7-9 to TRBJ2-7, with 7 bases that match TRBD1. The germline V gene encodes CDR1 SEHNR and CDR2 FQNEAQ (reference sequence). The CDR3 is 14 amino acids. With V trimmed by 5 bases and J by 4 bases, 8 bases remained unmatched. CDR3 amino acids: CASSQRTGLYEQYF. CDR3 DNA sequence: TGTGCCAGCAGCCAGCGGACAGGCCTGTACGAGCAGTACTTC.

This clonotype has a count of ten or more. The V gene is TRBV20-1, the J gene TRBJ1-1; D is perhaps TRBD1 (5 bases). Germline V gene lookup returns CDR1 DFQATT and CDR2 SNEGSKA (reference sequence). Trimming cost V 3 bases and J 1 base, with 12 bases left between them. The CDR3 loop spans 14 amino acids. The CDR3 nucleotides are TGCAGTGCTAGTTTAGGGGTGCCGAACACTGAAGCTTTCTTT. It specifies CSASLGVPNTEAFF.

Many counts were recorded for this clonotype. This rearrangement joins TRBV12-3 or TRBV12-4 to TRBJ1-1, with D maybe TRBD1 (5 bases). The CDR3 totals 14 residues. V was cut by 2 bases and J by 1 base, with 8 bases left in between. CDR3 amino acids: CASSLQGRNTEAFF. The CDR3, as DNA: TGTGCCAGCAGTTTACAGGGAAGGAACACTGAAGCTTTCTTT.

To note about this clonotype: A read error is possible here, since a much larger clone lies one base away. CDR3 sequence: CASLRMNTEACF. The CDR3 DNA reads TGTGCCAGCCTGAGGATGAACACTGAAGCTTGCTTT. The rearrangement joins TRBV6-1 to TRBJ1-1, with D hard to call. The CDR3 runs 12 residues. The V gene's germline CDR1 is MNHNS and CDR2 SASEGT.

This clonotype was counted between two and nine times. The chain is built from TRBV11-2 and TRBJ1-3; 9 bases are shared with TRBD1. Germline V lookup: CDR1 SGHAT, CDR2 FQNNGV. Trimming at V came to 6 bases and at J to 0 bases, leaving 6 bases not matched to a gene. CDR3 length: 16 amino acids. CDR3 sequence reads: CASSLDRGHSGNTIYF. In DNA form, the CDR3 reads TGTGCCAGCAGTCTGGACAGGGGACACTCTGGAAACACCATATATTTT. Supplemented by reference TRBV11-2 and TRBJ1-3, the full variable domain reads EAGVAQSPRYKIIEKRQSVAFWCNPISGHATLYWYQQILGQGPKLLIQFQNNGVVDDSQLPKDRFSAERLKGVDSTLKIQPAKLEDSAVYLCASSLDRGHSGNTIYFGEGSWLTVV.

The J gene is TRBJ2-5, the V gene TRBV27; 11 nucleotides agree with TRBD1. Germline loops: CDR1 MNHEY, CDR2 SMNVEV (reference sequence). V trimming: 2 bases; J trimming: 7 bases; junction bases outside the gene matches: 3. The CDR3 is 14 residues long. The chain's CDR3 is CASSLSGTGGTQYF. As DNA, the CDR3 is TGTGCCAGCAGTTTAAGTGGGACAGGGGGGACCCAGTACTTC.

This clonotype was detected ten times or more. The V and J genes are TRBV5-4 and TRBJ2-7; the D gene is possibly TRBD2 (6 bases). CDR3 size: 12 residues. Germline lookup yields CDR1 SGHNT and CDR2 YYREEE (reference sequence). The V end was cut by 1 base, the J end by 6 bases, with 8 bases between. The CDR3 reads CASSLTGSEQYF. CDR3 sequence (DNA): TGTGCCAGCAGCTTGACCGGGAGCGAGCAGTACTTC. Full variable domain (rest looked up from reference TRBV5-4 and TRBJ2-7): ETGVTQSPTHLIKTRGQQVTLRCSSQSGHNTVSWYQQALGQGPQFIFQYYREEENGRGNFPPRFSGLQFPNYSSELNVNALELDDSALYLCASSLTGSEQYFGPGTRLTVT.

The sample holds a few counts of this clonotype. V usage is TRBV7-6 and J usage is TRBJ2-7; 9 nucleotides agree with TRBD1. Trimming at V came to 1 base and at J to 5 bases, leaving 9 bases not matched to a gene. CDR1 is SGHVS, CDR2 FNYEAQ, per germline. The CDR3 has 16 amino acids. CDR3 DNA: TGTGCCAGCAGCTTAGGGCCCGGGACAGGGTATAACGAGCAGTACTTC. It translates to CASSLGPGTGYNEQYF.